This entry lists 17 T cell receptor beta chains sequenced from one sample in a study of CD8 T cells in ankylosing spondylitis. Notes on the study in general: Roughly eight highly homologous variants formed a TCR beta motif that appeared characteristic of ankylosing spondylitis blood.

Via MiXCR, TCRdb re-called the 5' RACE reads, giving one row per CDR3 protein. Among 100,000 to 150,000 distinct CDR3 sequences listed, more than 15% were seen once. Which antigens these TCRs recognize remains unknown. Sequencing was carried out using blood, either unsorted or a sorted T cell fraction (not recorded which). Receptors were obtained from a male donor with ankylosing spondylitis.

This clonotype was counted between two and nine times. This sequence joins TRBV19 and TRBJ1-1; TRBD1 matches 7 bases. The CDR3 has 12 amino acids. The trim removed 6 bases at V and 7 bases at J, leaving 5 bases unmatched. CDR1 and CDR2 (germline): LNHDA, SQIVND (reference sequence). CDR3 sequence: CASSPGTVEAFF. The CDR3 DNA is TGTGCCAGTAGCCCCGGGACAGTTGAAGCTTTCTTT.

This clonotype was observed a handful of times. The chain carries TRBV28 and TRBJ1-6; no reliable D call. Germline CDR1 is MDHEN and CDR2 is SYDVKM. Trimming shortened V by 3 bases and J by 13 bases, and 7 bases separated the two germline ends. The CDR3 contains 11 residues. The CDR3 DNA follows: TGTGCCAGCAGTTTTGTAGGCCCCCTCCACTTT. Translation: CASSFVGPLHF.

This sequence joins TRBV5-6 and TRBJ2-1; the D is unclear. The germline V and J ends were trimmed by 0 bases and 8 bases, with 12 bases remaining between them. The germline V gene encodes CDR1 SGHDT and CDR2 YYEEEE. The CDR3 consists of 14 residues. CDR3 in DNA: TGTGCCAGCAGCTTGGCGCGCCCCATCCATGAGCAGTTCTTC. As protein: CASSLARPIHEQFF.

This clonotype has just a few counts. This chain uses TRBV4-2 with TRBJ2-7; D is ambiguous. The germline V gene encodes CDR1 LGHNA and CDR2 YNFKEQ. The V end lost 4 bases, the J end lost 6 bases, and 19 bases lay between the germline ends. The CDR3 extends over 15 amino acids. The CDR3 region is CASSLELAPIAEQYF. The CDR3, as DNA: TGTGCCAGCAGCCTCGAATTAGCCCCCATCGCCGAGCAGTACTTC.

This clonotype was recorded many times. The chain is built from TRBV5-1 and TRBJ2-7, with 14 nucleotides matching TRBD2. The CDR3 sequence is 15 residues long. Germline CDR1 is SGHRS and CDR2 is YFSETQ. With 4 bases clipped from V and 3 bases from J, the junction kept 3 bases outside the gene matches. The CDR3 nucleotides are TGCGCCAGCAGCCTAGGGACTAGCGGGAGCTACGAGCAGTACTTC. Translation gives CASSLGTSGSYEQYF.

The rearrangement links TRBV5-1 to TRBJ2-1; D gene ambiguous. Looked up from germline, CDR1 is SGHRS and CDR2 is YFSETQ. The V end lost 0 bases, the J end lost 5 bases, and 6 bases lay between the germline ends. The length of the CDR3 is 13 residues. CDR3 region: CASSLVNNNEQFF. The CDR3 DNA reads as TGCGCCAGCAGCTTGGTTAACAACAATGAGCAGTTCTTC. The variable domain in full, with the rest retrieved from reference TRBV5-1 and TRBJ2-1, is KAGVTQTPRYLIKTRGQQVTLSCSPISGHRSVSWYQQTPGQGLQFLFEYFSETQRNKGNFPGRFSGRQFSNSRSEMNVSTLELGDSALYLCASSLVNNNEQFFGPGTRLTVL.

The chain links TRBV12-3 or TRBV12-4 to TRBJ2-7; D unclear. V shed 6 bases and J shed 2 bases, with 11 bases lying between them. The CDR3 contains 13 residues. The CDR3 nucleotides read TGTGCCAGCAGCCCGACCAGGACCTACGAGCAGTACTTC. It codes for CASSPTRTYEQYF.

This clonotype was detected a few times. The chain carries TRBV6-2 or TRBV6-3 and TRBJ2-7; no definite D call. Trimming shortened V by 6 bases and J by 2 bases, and 14 bases separated the two germline ends. The CDR3 has 14 amino acids. The germline V gene has CDR1 MNHEY and CDR2 SVGEGT. Here the CDR3 reads CASSYDEGPYEQYF. The CDR3 DNA reads as TGTGCCAGCAGCTACGACGAAGGCCCCTACGAGCAGTACTTC.

This rearrangement joins TRBV7-9 to TRBJ2-2; D uncertain. The V and J ends lost 6 bases and 5 bases respectively, with 13 bases between them. The CDR3 is 14 residues long. The germline CDR1 and CDR2 sequences are SEHNR and FQNEAQ (reference sequence). The CDR3 reads CASRPWPATGELFF. Here the CDR3 DNA reads TGTGCCAGCAGACCCTGGCCTGCGACCGGGGAGCTGTTTTTT.

J is TRBJ2-3 and V is TRBV12-3 or TRBV12-4, with 7 bases identical to TRBD2. This CDR3 region has 16 residues. V lost 6 bases to trimming and J lost 3 bases; unmatched junction nucleotides: 12. CDR3 DNA sequence: TGTGCCAGCAGACGAGGGGCTAGCGGAAATACAGATACGCAGTATTTT. This sequence encodes CASRRGASGNTDTQYF.

The rearrangement links TRBV11-1 to TRBJ2-3, with a weak D call TRBD2 (6 bases). From germline, CDR1 is SGHAT and CDR2 FQDESV (reference sequence). Trimming left V 8 bases short and J 2 bases short, with 23 bases between. This CDR3 spans 17 amino acids. CDR3 sequence reads: CASGPLVMAGNTDTQYF. The CDR3 region has the DNA TGTGCCAGCGGACCGTTGGTGATGGCGGGGAACACAGATACGCAGTATTTT.

There are a few counts of this clonotype. The genes are TRBV10-3 and TRBJ1-3; D might be TRBD1 (5 bases). The V gene's germline CDR1 is ENHRY and CDR2 SYGVKD. Trimming took off 3 bases at V and 2 bases at J, with 11 bases between the two ends. CDR3 length equals 15 residues. In DNA, the CDR3 is TGTGCCATCAGTGACAGGGAAGGGCCTGGAAACACCATATATTTT. Protein product: CAISDREGPGNTIYF.

There are many counts of this clonotype. This CDR3 reads CAEQRERNIQYF. Written as DNA, the CDR3 is TGTGCCGAACAGCGGGAGAGGAACATTCAGTACTTC. The chain joins TRBV7-9 to TRBJ2-4, with 8 bases matching TRBD2. Trimming took 11 bases from V and 7 from J; bases not matched to a gene: 7. The CDR3 has 12 residues. Germline V lookup: CDR1 SEHNR, CDR2 FQNEAQ (reference sequence).

The chain uses TRBV20-1 and TRBJ2-7; 10 nucleotides line up with TRBD2. The CDR3 totals 15 residues. Germline V CDR1 and CDR2: DFQATT, SNEGSKA (reference sequence). Trimming at V came to 6 bases and at J to 0 bases, leaving 8 bases not matched to a gene. Here the CDR3 DNA reads TGCAGTGCAGAGCGGGAGGGCCCACTCTCCTACGAGCAGTACTTC. This gives the protein CSAEREGPLSYEQYF.

The sample holds many counts of this clonotype. This chain links TRBV12-3 or TRBV12-4 with TRBJ2-7; perhaps D is TRBD1 or TRBD2 (5 bases each). The CDR3 sequence is 14 residues long. V was clipped by 6 bases and J by 5 bases, with 17 bases between them. The CDR3 DNA reads TGTGCCAGCAGGCTATTTGGGGGACCAGACGAGCAGTACTTC. It is translated as CASRLFGGPDEQYF.

The chain has TRBV7-8 and TRBJ2-3; 7 nucleotides align to TRBD2. V shed 0 bases and J 0 bases; nucleotides not matched to a gene: 3. The CDR3 is 16 residues long. Looked up from germline, CDR1 is SGHVS and CDR2 is FQNEAQ. The chain's CDR3 is CASSLASGASTDTQYF. The CDR3 nucleotides read TGTGCCAGCAGCTTAGCGAGCGGGGCTAGCACAGATACGCAGTATTTT. Combining the CDR3 with reference TRBV7-8 and TRBJ2-3 gives the whole variable domain GAGVSQSPRYKVAKRGQDVALRCDPISGHVSLFWYQQALGQGPEFLTYFQNEAQLDKSGLPSDRFFAERPEGSVSTLKIQRTQQEDSAVYLCASSLASGASTDTQYFGPGTRLTVL.

This clonotype was counted ten times or more. The chain joins TRBV24-1 to TRBJ2-5; perhaps TRBD2 as D (6 bases). Trimming took 3 bases from V and 5 from J, leaving 9 bases between them. Germline CDR1 reads KGHDR; CDR2 reads SFDVKD. The CDR3 has 13 amino acids. CDR3 sequence: CATSDGTWETQYF. CDR3 DNA sequence: TGTGCCACCAGTGATGGGACTTGGGAGACCCAGTACTTC.